Below, 22 T cell receptor beta chains from the same sample are listed, as sequenced in a study of identical twins. Via MiXCR, TCRdb re-called the 5' RACE reads, giving one row per CDR3 protein. This sample has about 890,000 distinct CDR3 sequences, with about 12% found just once. The same sample was also used in a study of yellow fever vaccine responses in identical twins.

Sequenced sample: PBMCs. These receptors all stem from a woman between 18 and 29 years old in good health.

This clonotype appeared a few times. The junction departs from the called germline gene at one end, perhaps through a read error. This chain links TRBV5-8 with TRBJ2-7; weak D call: TRBD2 (6 bases). CDR3 length: 13 residues. Germline V lookup: CDR1 SGHTS, CDR2 YDEGEE. The DNA of the CDR3 is TGTGCCAGCGGCTTGGGTGGAGGGAGTGAGCAGTACTTC. It translates to CASGLGGGSEQYF.

The chain joins TRBV27 to TRBJ2-3; D tentatively fits TRBD1 or TRBD2 (6 bases each). CDR1 is MNHEY, CDR2 SMNVEV, per germline (reference sequence). The length of the CDR3 is 15 residues. The V and J ends lost 6 bases and 3 bases respectively, with 16 bases between them. This chain's CDR3 is CASSWGGGLTDTQYF. CDR3 in DNA: TGTGCCAGCAGCTGGGGTGGGGGGCTGACAGATACGCAGTATTTT.

Ten or more counts support this clonotype. The rearrangement links TRBV19 to TRBJ2-1; 9 nucleotides agree with TRBD1. V lost 6 bases, J lost 2 bases, and 2 bases stayed unmatched. Germline CDR1 LNHDA, CDR2 SQIVND (reference sequence). The CDR3 spans 14 residues. The CDR3 protein is CASSTGGPYNEQFF. CDR3 coding DNA: TGTGCCAGTAGCACAGGGGGCCCCTACAATGAGCAGTTCTTC.

This clonotype was seen many times. V is TRBV7-2 and J is TRBJ2-5, with no clear D. Trimming removed 2 bases from V and 2 bases from J, with 12 bases in between. This CDR3 spans 15 amino acids. The germline CDR1 and CDR2 sequences are SGHTA and FQGNSA. CDR3 nucleotides: TGTGCCAGCAGCTTATACGTTGTTGGACAAGAGACCCAGTACTTC. This codes for CASSLYVVGQETQYF. Looking up the rest from reference TRBV7-2 and TRBJ2-5 gives the full variable domain: GAGVSQSPSNKVTEKGKDVELRCDPISGHTALYWYRQSLGQGLEFLIYFQGNSAPDKSGLPSDRFSAERTGGSVSTLTIQRTQQEDSAVYLCASSLYVVGQETQYFGPGTRLLVL.

This clonotype came up a few times. The chain employs TRBV24-1 and TRBJ2-2; D possibly corresponds to TRBD2 (6 bases). Germline CDR1 and CDR2: KGHDR and SFDVKD. This CDR3 comprises 15 residues. Trimming left V 3 bases short and J 5 bases short, with 12 bases between. This CDR3 reads CATSDPGTPTGELFF. Here the CDR3 DNA reads TGTGCCACCAGTGATCCCGGGACTCCTACCGGGGAGCTGTTTTTT.

In DNA, the CDR3 is TGTGCCAGCAGCCAGACAAGGACCCAGTACTTC. Protein sequence: CASSQTRTQYF. The gene calls are TRBV7-2 and TRBJ2-5; D is ambiguous. The CDR3 has 11 residues. Germline V gives CDR1 SGHTA, CDR2 FQGNSA. V lost 5 bases and J 7 bases, leaving 8 bases between the germline ends. The full variable domain, with the rest looked up from reference TRBV7-2 and TRBJ2-5, is GAGVSQSPSNKVTEKGKDVELRCDPISGHTALYWYRQSLGQGLEFLIYFQGNSAPDKSGLPSDRFSAERTGGSVSTLTIQRTQQEDSAVYLCASSQTRTQYFGPGTRLLVL.

This clonotype has a count of ten or more. DNA for the CDR3: TGTGCCAGCAGTTACTCTTCCAGGGGGCAAAATTCACCCCTCCACTTT. Translation: CASSYSSRGQNSPLHF. The chain couples TRBV6-5 to TRBJ1-6; TRBD1 matches at 8 bases. Per germline, CDR1 MNHEY and CDR2 SVGAGI. CDR3 length equals 16 residues. Trimming removed 0 bases from V and 7 bases from J; junction bases left unmatched: 5.

This clonotype was detected ten times or more. V and J are TRBV4-1 and TRBJ2-1; 7 bases fit TRBD2. V lost 7 bases, J lost 7 bases, and 7 bases stayed unmatched. The germline V gene has CDR1 MGHRA and CDR2 YSYEKL. CDR3 length equals 13 residues. The CDR3 sequence: CASTRAAGNEQFF. DNA for the CDR3: TGCGCCAGCACCAGGGCAGCGGGGAATGAGCAGTTCTTC.

The chain recombines TRBV29-1 with TRBJ2-1, with D maybe TRBD2 (5 bases). The CDR3 spans 11 residues. Germline V gives CDR1 SQVTM, CDR2 ANQGSEA. Trimming removed 7 bases at V and 15 bases at J, with 19 bases between. The CDR3 protein is CSATATGSTFF. CDR3 bases: TGCAGCGCCACGGCAACGGGGTCCACGTTCTTC.

This clonotype has just a few counts. The J gene is TRBJ2-2, the V gene TRBV10-3, with D uncertain. V was shortened by 6 bases and J by 0 bases, with 8 bases between the two germline ends. In germline, CDR1 is ENHRY, CDR2 SYGVKD. There are 14 residues in the CDR3. CDR3 sequence reads: CAIRTNANTGELFF. The DNA of the CDR3 is TGTGCCATCAGGACGAACGCGAACACCGGGGAGCTGTTTTTT.

This clonotype was recorded a few times. The genes are TRBV9 and TRBJ1-1; a possible D gene is TRBD1 (5 bases). The length of the CDR3 is 15 residues. Germline assignment: CDR1 SGDLS and CDR2 YYNGEE. V lost 0 bases to trimming and J lost 3 bases, with 12 bases between them. CDR3 DNA sequence: TGTGCCAGCAGCGTAGCAGGGCTTGTGGACACTGAAGCTTTCTTT. This translates into CASSVAGLVDTEAFF.

This clonotype was recorded many times. The chain is built from TRBV12-3 or TRBV12-4 and TRBJ2-1; 9 bases line up with TRBD2. After removal of 1 base from V and 8 bases from J, the junction contained 9 bases not matched to a gene. This CDR3 region has 16 residues. CDR3 amino acids: CASSLGRGGTTDEQFF. DNA of the CDR3: TGTGCCAGCAGTTTAGGGCGGGGGGGCACAACGGATGAGCAGTTCTTC.

This clonotype turned up a few times. The chain carries TRBV12-3 or TRBV12-4 and TRBJ2-7, with no clear D. With 1 base removed from V and 2 bases from J, the gap between germline ends came to 12 bases. The CDR3 sequence is 15 residues long. The CDR3 DNA sequence: TGTGCCAGCAGTTTAGGTCCCCCGCCTGCCTACGAGCAGTACTTC. Its translation: CASSLGPPPAYEQYF.

This clonotype was seen many times. The chain links TRBV28 to TRBJ2-3; the match to TRBD1 covers 9 bases. This CDR3 comprises 14 residues. Germline values: CDR1 MDHEN, CDR2 SYDVKM. V was clipped by 4 bases and J by 2 bases; unmatched bases: 1. CDR3 sequence reads: CASSWDRVTDTQYF. The CDR3 nucleotides are TGTGCCAGCAGTTGGGACAGGGTCACAGATACGCAGTATTTT.

V usage is TRBV7-2 and J usage is TRBJ2-1, with D possibly being TRBD2 (5 bases). The CDR3 has 14 amino acids. Germline V gives CDR1 SGHTA, CDR2 FQGNSA. V was trimmed by 1 base and J by 5 bases, leaving 9 bases between them. CDR3 coding DNA: TGTGCCAGCAGCTTAGGGAGGACCCACAATGAGCAGTTCTTC. Translated, it gives CASSLGRTHNEQFF.

The sample holds many counts of this clonotype. The chain joins TRBV10-3 to TRBJ2-2; D gene unclear. Germline V lookup: CDR1 ENHRY, CDR2 SYGVKD. V lost 7 bases and J 6 bases, leaving 12 bases between the germline ends. The CDR3 covers 13 residues. The CDR3 DNA reads as TGTGCCATCACCTGGGGTGCACCCGGGGAGCTGTTTTTT. As protein: CAITWGAPGELFF.

The V call is TRBV20-1, the J call TRBJ2-4, with TRBD2 identical over 11 bases. V trimming: 2 bases; J trimming: 6 bases; junction bases outside the gene matches: 6. The CDR3 contains 15 residues. Germline assignment: CDR1 DFQATT and CDR2 SNEGSKA (reference sequence). Here the CDR3 DNA reads TGCAGTGCTAGACAGACTAGCGGGACGAGAAACATTCAGTACTTC. Its translation is CSARQTSGTRNIQYF.

This clonotype has more than one count but fewer than ten. The chain links TRBV29-1 to TRBJ2-1; 9 bases are a match to TRBD2. V lost 5 bases to trimming and J lost 3 bases; unmatched junction nucleotides: 17. There are 18 residues in the CDR3. Germline CDR1 is SQVTM and CDR2 is ANQGSEA. The chain's CDR3 is CSVLLAGTIRVRYNEQFF. The CDR3 nucleotides are TGCAGCGTTTTACTAGCGGGCACAATACGGGTACGCTACAATGAGCAGTTCTTC.

The genes are TRBV28 and TRBJ2-1, with 12 bases matching TRBD2. Germline CDR1 is MDHEN and CDR2 is SYDVKM. The V and J ends lost 5 bases and 8 bases, in that order; junction bases with no gene match: 10. CDR3 length: 16 residues. The CDR3 coding sequence is TGTGCCAGCAGTCTGCTCCTGACTAGCGGGAGCTATGAGCAGTTCTTC. The encoded protein is CASSLLLTSGSYEQFF. Complete variable domain (other parts from reference TRBV28 and TRBJ2-1): DVKVTQSSRYLVKRTGEKVFLECVQDMDHENMFWYRQDPGLGLRLIYFSYDVKMKEKGDIPEGYSVSREKKERFSLILESASTNQTSMYLCASSLLLTSGSYEQFFGPGTRLTVL.

V is TRBV27 and J is TRBJ2-7, with D perhaps assigned TRBD1 or TRBD2 (5 bases each). CDR1 and CDR2 from the germline V gene are MNHEY and SMNVEV (reference sequence). CDR3 length: 11 residues. Deletions cut 9 bases from V and 5 bases from J, with 11 bases between. CDR3 protein: CASERGDEQYF. The CDR3, as DNA: TGTGCCAGTGAGAGAGGGGACGAGCAGTACTTC.

This clonotype was recorded once. V and J are TRBV4-2 and TRBJ2-5; D unclear. The CDR3 extends over 16 amino acids. Germline V gene sequence: CDR1 LGHNA, CDR2 YNFKEQ. V was clipped by 4 bases and J by 5 bases, with 20 bases between them. For the CDR3, the DNA is TGTGCCAGCAGCCCGTTAAACCGGGTTAGCTCGGAGACCCAGTACTTC. It specifies CASSPLNRVSSETQYF.

This clonotype was counted only a few times. The chain couples TRBV29-1 to TRBJ2-3; a possible D gene is TRBD1 (5 bases). The CDR3 has 18 residues. Germline assignment: CDR1 SQVTM and CDR2 ANQGSEA. The germline V and J ends were trimmed by 2 bases and 2 bases, with 23 bases remaining between them. In DNA, the CDR3 is TGCAGCGTTGAATCAGATATTGGCAGGGCCTCTTACACAGATACGCAGTATTTT. This translates into CSVESDIGRASYTDTQYF.